This T cell receptor beta chain was sequenced during a study of T cells in Graves' hyperthyroidism and ophthalmopathy. This clonotype was picked up many times. What it binds is unknown. TCR beta CDR3 regions were amplified from RNA transcripts. The HTBI primer set drove a first-round RT-PCR of the TCR CDR3. TCRdb independently ran MiXCR on the multiplex PCR reads; one entry per CDR3 protein. This table holds 200,000 to 250,000 distinct CDR3 sequences, about 18% found once. V lost 3 bases to trimming and J lost 0 bases, with 6 bases between them. Germline CDR1 is SGHRS and CDR2 is YFSETQ. There are 13 residues in the CDR3. Cells are PBMCs isolated from about 10 ml of fresh blood. Study-wide results and limits: The majority of expanded thyroid clonotypes above 0.001 also appeared in blood. From stable hyperthyroidism, ophthalmopathy was separated by a 13 V-J model.

The genes are TRBV5-1 and TRBJ2-5; D might be TRBD1 (5 bases). Sequencing used blood. The source of this sequence is a man in his forties with Graves' hyperthyroidism. CDR3 amino acids: CASSWTNQETQYF. The CDR3 DNA reads as TGCGCCAGCAGCTGGACAAACCAAGAGACCCAGTACTTC.